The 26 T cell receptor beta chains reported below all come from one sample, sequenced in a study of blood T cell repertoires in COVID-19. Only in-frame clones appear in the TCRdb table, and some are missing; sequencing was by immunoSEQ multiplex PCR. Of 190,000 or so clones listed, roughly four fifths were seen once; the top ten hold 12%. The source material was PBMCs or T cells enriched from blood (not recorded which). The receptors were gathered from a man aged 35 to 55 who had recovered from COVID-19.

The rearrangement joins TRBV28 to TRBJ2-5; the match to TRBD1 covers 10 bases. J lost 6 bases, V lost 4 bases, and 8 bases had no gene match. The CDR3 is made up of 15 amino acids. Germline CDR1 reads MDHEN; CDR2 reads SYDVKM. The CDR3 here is CASSSIDRGRKTQYF. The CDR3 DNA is TGTGCCAGCAGTTCGATAGACAGGGGGCGAAAGACCCAGTACTTC.

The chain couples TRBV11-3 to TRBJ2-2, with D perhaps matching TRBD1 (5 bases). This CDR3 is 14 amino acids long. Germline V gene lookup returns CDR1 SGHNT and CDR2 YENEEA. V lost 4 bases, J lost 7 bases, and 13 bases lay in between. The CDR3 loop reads CASSSNRFDGELFF. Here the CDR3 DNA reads TGTGCCAGCAGCTCTAACAGGTTTGACGGGGAGCTGTTTTTT.

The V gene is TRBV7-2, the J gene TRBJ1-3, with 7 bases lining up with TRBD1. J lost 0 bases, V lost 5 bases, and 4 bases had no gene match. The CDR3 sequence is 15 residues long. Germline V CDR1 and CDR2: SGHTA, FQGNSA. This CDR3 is CASSKGQSSGNTIYF. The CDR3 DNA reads TGTGCCAGCAGCAAGGGACAGAGCTCTGGAAACACCATATATTTT.

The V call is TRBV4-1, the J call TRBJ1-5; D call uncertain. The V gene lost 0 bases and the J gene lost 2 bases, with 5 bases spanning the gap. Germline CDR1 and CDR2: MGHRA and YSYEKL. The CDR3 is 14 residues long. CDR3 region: CASSQDSGNQPQHF. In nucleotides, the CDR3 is TGCGCCAGCAGCCAAGATAGTGGCAATCAGCCCCAGCATTTT.

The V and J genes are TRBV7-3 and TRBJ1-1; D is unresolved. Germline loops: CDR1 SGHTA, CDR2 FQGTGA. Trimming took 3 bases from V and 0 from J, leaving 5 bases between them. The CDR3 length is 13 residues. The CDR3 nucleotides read TGTGCCAGCAGCTTTTTAGTGAACACTGAAGCTTTCTTT. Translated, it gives CASSFLVNTEAFF.

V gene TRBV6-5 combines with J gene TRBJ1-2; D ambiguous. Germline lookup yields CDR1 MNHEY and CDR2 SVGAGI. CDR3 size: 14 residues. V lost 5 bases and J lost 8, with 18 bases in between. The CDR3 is CASSPTSGTDGYTF. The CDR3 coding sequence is TGTGCCAGCAGTCCGACTTCGGGTACTGACGGCTACACCTTC.

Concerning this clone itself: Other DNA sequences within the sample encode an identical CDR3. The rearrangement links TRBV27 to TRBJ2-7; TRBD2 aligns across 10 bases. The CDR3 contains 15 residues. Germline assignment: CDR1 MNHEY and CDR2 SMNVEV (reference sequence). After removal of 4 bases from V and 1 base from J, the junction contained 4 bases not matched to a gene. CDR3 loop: CASSSKAGGSYEQYF. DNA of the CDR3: TGTGCCAGCAGTTCTAAAGCGGGAGGGTCCTACGAGCAGTACTTC.

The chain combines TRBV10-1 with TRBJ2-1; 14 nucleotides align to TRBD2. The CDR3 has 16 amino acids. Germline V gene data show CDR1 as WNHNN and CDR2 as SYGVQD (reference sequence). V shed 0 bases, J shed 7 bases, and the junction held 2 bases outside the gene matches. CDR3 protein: CASSESGLAGGNEQFF. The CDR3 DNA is TGCGCCAGCAGTGAGTCAGGACTAGCGGGAGGAAATGAGCAGTTCTTC.

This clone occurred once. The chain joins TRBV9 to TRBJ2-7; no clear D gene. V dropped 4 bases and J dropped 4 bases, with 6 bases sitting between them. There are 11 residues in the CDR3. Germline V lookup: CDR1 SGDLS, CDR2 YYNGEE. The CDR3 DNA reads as TGTGCCAGCAGCTCAATTTACGAGCAGTACGTC. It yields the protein CASSSIYEQYV.

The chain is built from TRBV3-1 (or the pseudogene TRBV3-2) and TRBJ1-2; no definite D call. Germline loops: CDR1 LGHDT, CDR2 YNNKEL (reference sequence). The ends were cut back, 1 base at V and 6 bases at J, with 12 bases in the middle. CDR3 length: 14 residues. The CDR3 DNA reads TGTGCCAGCAGCCAAGTCTCCACTCTGAATGGCTACACCTTC. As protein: CASSQVSTLNGYTF.

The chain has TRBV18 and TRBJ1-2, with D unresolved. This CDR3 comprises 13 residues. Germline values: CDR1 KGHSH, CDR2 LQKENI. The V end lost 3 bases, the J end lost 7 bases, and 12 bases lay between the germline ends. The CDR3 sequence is CASSPREEGGYTF. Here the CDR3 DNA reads TGTGCCAGCTCACCCCGCGAAGAGGGTGGCTACACCTTC.

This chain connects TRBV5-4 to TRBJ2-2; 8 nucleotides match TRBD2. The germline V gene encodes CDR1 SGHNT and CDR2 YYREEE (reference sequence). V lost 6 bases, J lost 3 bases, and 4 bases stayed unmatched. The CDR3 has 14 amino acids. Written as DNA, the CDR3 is TGTGCCAGCAACAGAGCGGGAGACACCGGGGAGCTGTTTTTT. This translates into CASNRAGDTGELFF.

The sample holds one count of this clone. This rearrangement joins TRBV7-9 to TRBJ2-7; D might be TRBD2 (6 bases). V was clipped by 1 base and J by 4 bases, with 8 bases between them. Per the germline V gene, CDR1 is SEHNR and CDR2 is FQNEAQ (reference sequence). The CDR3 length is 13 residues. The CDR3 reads CASSLVAGYEQYF. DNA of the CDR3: TGTGCCAGCAGCTTAGTTGCGGGATACGAGCAGTACTTC.

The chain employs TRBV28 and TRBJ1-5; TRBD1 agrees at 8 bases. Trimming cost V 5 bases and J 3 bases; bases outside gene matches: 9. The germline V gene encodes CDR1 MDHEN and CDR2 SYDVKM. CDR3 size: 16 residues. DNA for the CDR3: TGTGCCAGCAGTCCCGCGACAGGGGCCCACAATCAGCCCCAGCATTTT. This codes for CASSPATGAHNQPQHF.

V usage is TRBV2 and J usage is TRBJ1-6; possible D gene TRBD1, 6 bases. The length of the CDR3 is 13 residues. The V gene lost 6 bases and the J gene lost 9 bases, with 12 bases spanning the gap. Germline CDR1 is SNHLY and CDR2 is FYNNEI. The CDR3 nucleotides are TGTGCCAGCAGAGCAGGGGAAGGTTCACCCCTCCACTTT. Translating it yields CASRAGEGSPLHF.

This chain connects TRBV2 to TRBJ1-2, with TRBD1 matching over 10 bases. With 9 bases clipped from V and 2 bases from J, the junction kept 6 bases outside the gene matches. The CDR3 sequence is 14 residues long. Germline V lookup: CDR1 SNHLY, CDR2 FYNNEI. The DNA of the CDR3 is TGTGCCAGAGGAGGACAGGGGGGAAACTATGGCTACACCTTC. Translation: CARGGQGGNYGYTF.

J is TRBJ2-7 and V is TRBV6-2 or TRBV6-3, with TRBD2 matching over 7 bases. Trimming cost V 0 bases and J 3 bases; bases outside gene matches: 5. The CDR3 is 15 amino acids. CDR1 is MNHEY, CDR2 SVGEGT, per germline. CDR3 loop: CASSYSSLADYEQYF. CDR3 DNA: TGTGCCAGCAGTTACTCGAGCCTAGCGGACTACGAGCAGTACTTC.

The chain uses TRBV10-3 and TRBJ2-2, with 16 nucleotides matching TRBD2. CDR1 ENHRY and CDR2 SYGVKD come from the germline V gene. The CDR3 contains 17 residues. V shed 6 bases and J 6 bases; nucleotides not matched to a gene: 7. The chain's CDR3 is CAIRGTSGRARAGELFF. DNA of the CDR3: TGTGCCATCAGAGGGACTAGCGGGAGGGCTCGGGCCGGGGAGCTGTTTTTT.

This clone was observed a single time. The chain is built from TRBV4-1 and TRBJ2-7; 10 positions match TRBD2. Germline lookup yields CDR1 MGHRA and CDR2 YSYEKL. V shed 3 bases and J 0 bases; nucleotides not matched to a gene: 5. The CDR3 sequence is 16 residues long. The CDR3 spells CASSQDPSGSSYEQYF. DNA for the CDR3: TGCGCCAGCAGCCAGGACCCTAGCGGGAGCTCCTACGAGCAGTACTTC.

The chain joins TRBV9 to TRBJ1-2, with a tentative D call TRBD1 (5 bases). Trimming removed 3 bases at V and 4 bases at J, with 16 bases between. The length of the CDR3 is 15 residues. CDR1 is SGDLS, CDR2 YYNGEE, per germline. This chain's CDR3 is CASSDPAGRAYGYTF. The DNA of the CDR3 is TGTGCCAGCAGCGACCCCGCAGGGAGGGCCTATGGCTACACCTTC. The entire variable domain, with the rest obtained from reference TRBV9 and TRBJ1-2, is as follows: DSGVTQTPKHLITATGQRVTLRCSPRSGDLSVYWYQQSLDQGLQFLIQYYNGEERAKGNILERFSAQQFPDLHSELNLSSLELGDSALYFCASSDPAGRAYGYTFGSGTRLTVV.

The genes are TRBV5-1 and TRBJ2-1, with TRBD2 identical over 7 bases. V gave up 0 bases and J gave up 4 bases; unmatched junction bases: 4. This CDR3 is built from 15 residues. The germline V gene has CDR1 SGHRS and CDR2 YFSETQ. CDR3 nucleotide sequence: TGCGCCAGCAGCTTGGCGGGAGGAAGGTACAATGAGCAGTTCTTC. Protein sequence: CASSLAGGRYNEQFF.

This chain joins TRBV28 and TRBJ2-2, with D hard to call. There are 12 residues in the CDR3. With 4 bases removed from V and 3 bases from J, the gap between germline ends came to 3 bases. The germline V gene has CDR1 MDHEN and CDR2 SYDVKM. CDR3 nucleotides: TGTGCCAGCAGTTCTTACACCGGGGAGCTGTTTTTT. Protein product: CASSSYTGELFF.

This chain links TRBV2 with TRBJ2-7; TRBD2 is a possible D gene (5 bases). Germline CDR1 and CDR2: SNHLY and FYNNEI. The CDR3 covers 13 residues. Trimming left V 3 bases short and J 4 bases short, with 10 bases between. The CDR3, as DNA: TGTGCCAGCAGTGAGGAGGCTCCGTACGAGCAGTACGTC. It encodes CASSEEAPYEQYV.

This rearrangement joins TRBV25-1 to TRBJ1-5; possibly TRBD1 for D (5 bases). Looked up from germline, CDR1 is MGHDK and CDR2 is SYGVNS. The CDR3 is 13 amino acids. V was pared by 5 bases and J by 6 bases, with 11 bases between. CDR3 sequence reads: CASSRGLGQPQHF. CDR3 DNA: TGTGCCAGCAGTAGGGGATTGGGTCAGCCCCAGCATTTT.

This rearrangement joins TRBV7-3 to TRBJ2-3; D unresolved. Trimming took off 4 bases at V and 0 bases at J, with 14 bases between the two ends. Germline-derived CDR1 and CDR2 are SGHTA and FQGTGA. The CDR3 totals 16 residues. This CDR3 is CASSSQLYSSTDTQYF. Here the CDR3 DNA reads TGTGCCAGCAGCTCCCAGTTGTACAGCAGCACAGATACGCAGTATTTT.

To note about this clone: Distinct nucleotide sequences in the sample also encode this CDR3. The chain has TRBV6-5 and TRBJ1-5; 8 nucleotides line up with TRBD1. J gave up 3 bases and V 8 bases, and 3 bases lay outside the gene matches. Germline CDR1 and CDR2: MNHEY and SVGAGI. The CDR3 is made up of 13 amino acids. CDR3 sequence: CASRGQDNQPQHF. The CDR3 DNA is TGTGCCAGCCGGGGACAGGACAATCAGCCCCAGCATTTT.